These 19 T cell receptor beta chains were all obtained from the same sample, sequenced in a study of vaccination and CD4 T cells after COVID-19. The Oncomine TCR Beta short-read assay was applied to DNA of cultured CD4+ T cells. The source of extracted genomic DNA was cultured CD4+ T cells. TCRdb reprocessed the PCR reads via MiXCR and lists one record per CDR3 protein. The sample holds 8,000 to 10,000 distinct CDR3 sequences, about 28% seen once. Treatment reported: approximately 10-day PBMC culture with coronavirus spike peptide pools or control peptides (ViraFEST assay). It was before the COVID-19 pandemic (2011-2018) that the unexposed donor's CD4+ T cells were collected. Their cognate antigens are unknown. Sequenced: CD4+ T cells from blood, cultured in vitro. The receptors come from a human donor in good health.

This clonotype was counted only a few times. The CDR3 coding sequence is TGTGCCAGTACCCTCGGGACCCCGGGCGACGAGCAGTACTTC. Protein: CASTLGTPGDEQYF. The chain joins TRBV19 to TRBJ2-7, with D perhaps assigned TRBD1 or TRBD2 (5 bases each). V was clipped by 7 bases and J by 5 bases, with 18 bases between them. The CDR3 is 14 residues long. The germline gives CDR1 LNHDA, CDR2 SQIVND (reference sequence).

This chain uses TRBV10-3 with TRBJ2-7, with D perhaps matching TRBD1 (6 bases). Germline CDR1 is ENHRY and CDR2 is SYGVKD. V lost 8 bases to trimming and J lost 2 bases, with 16 bases between them. CDR3 length: 14 amino acids. The CDR3 DNA reads TGTGCCATCGGGTCAGGGACATCGACCTACGAGCAGTACTTC. Amino acid sequence: CAIGSGTSTYEQYF.

The chain recombines TRBV6-4 with TRBJ2-1; perhaps D is TRBD1 or TRBD2 (5 bases each). The CDR3 is 12 amino acids. Deletions cut 8 bases from V and 11 bases from J, with 16 bases between. In germline, CDR1 is MRHNA, CDR2 SNTAGT. CDR3 DNA sequence: TGTGCCAGCTCAGGGCCGGGACCACAGCAGTTCTTC. It encodes CASSGPGPQQFF.

This clonotype was counted a few times. Germline and junction disagree at one end, which may indicate a read error. This chain uses TRBV15 with TRBJ1-5; D is unclear. Germline-derived CDR1 and CDR2 are LNHNV and YYDKDF (reference sequence). The CDR3 totals 15 residues. The CDR3 DNA is TGTGCCACCAGCCGAGAGGACTTCGGCAATCAGCCCCAGCATTTT. The encoded protein is CATSREDFGNQPQHF.

In its sample, this clonotype is medium-sized. This rearrangement joins TRBV20-1 to TRBJ1-5; no definite D call. The CDR3 covers 15 residues. V was pared by 0 bases and J by 2 bases, with 11 bases between. CDR1 is DFQATT, CDR2 SNEGSKA, per germline (reference sequence). CDR3 nucleotides: TGCAGTGCTAGAGAGGCCGAGTGGGGCAATCAGCCCCAGCATTTT. Its translation is CSAREAEWGNQPQHF.

The V call is TRBV25-1, the J call TRBJ2-1; the D is unclear. Per the germline V gene, CDR1 is MGHDK and CDR2 is SYGVNS. This CDR3 has 11 amino acids. V lost 2 bases to trimming and J lost 11 bases, with 7 bases between them. The CDR3 sequence is CASSEGQKQFF. The CDR3 DNA follows: TGTGCCAGCAGTGAAGGGCAGAAGCAGTTCTTC.

This clonotype was observed a handful of times. The chain joins TRBV20-1 to TRBJ1-3, with 9 bases that match TRBD1. Trimming at V came to 3 bases and at J to 3 bases, leaving 3 bases not matched to a gene. Germline V gene data show CDR1 as DFQATT and CDR2 as SNEGSKA (reference sequence). CDR3 length: 14 residues. The CDR3 sequence: CSARGTGFGNTIYF. The CDR3 DNA follows: TGCAGTGCTAGGGGGACAGGGTTTGGAAACACCATATATTTT.

The chain couples TRBV5-4 to TRBJ1-1, with TRBD1 as a possible D gene (6 bases). Trimming cost V 5 bases and J 1 base, with 15 bases left between them. Germline V gene sequence: CDR1 SGHNT, CDR2 YYREEE (reference sequence). This CDR3 contains 15 residues. The CDR3 nucleotides are TGTGCCAGCAGTCGAGGGGCGACAGGGAACACTGAAGCTTTCTTT. Translating gives CASSRGATGNTEAFF.

This clonotype was observed a few times. This sequence joins TRBV5-4 and TRBJ1-2; TRBD1 is a possible D gene (5 bases). Trimming pared 6 bases from V and 6 bases from J, leaving 21 bases between. Germline CDR1 reads SGHNT; CDR2 reads YYREEE (reference sequence). The CDR3 length is 15 residues. The CDR3 protein is CASTSGSGRVHGYTF. The CDR3 coding sequence is TGTGCCAGCACGTCCGGTTCGGGACGTGTGCATGGCTACACCTTC.

Only a few counts were recorded for this clonotype. The chain links TRBV7-2 to TRBJ1-3; TRBD1 might be the D (5 bases). Trimming left V 2 bases short and J 4 bases short, with 15 bases between. Germline V CDR1 and CDR2: SGHTA, FQGNSA. There are 16 residues in the CDR3. The CDR3 region is CASSLLAGSRGNTIYF. As DNA, the CDR3 is TGTGCCAGCAGCTTATTGGCAGGGTCTAGAGGAAACACCATATATTTT.

In its sample, this clonotype ranks as medium-sized. The genes are TRBV20-1 and TRBJ2-1, with D tentatively TRBD2 (5 bases). The CDR3 consists of 16 residues. Deletions cut 3 bases from V and 5 bases from J, with 20 bases between. Germline loops: CDR1 DFQATT, CDR2 SNEGSKA (reference sequence). The DNA of the CDR3 is TGCAGTGCTAGCCGACGACTGGCGGGTAAGGACAATGAGCAGTTCTTC. As protein: CSASRRLAGKDNEQFF.

A single count supports this clonotype. The rearrangement joins TRBV2 to TRBJ2-3; TRBD1 matches at 7 bases. The CDR3 contains 14 residues. V shed 10 bases, J shed 0 bases, and the junction held 7 bases outside the gene matches. Germline CDR1 is SNHLY and CDR2 is FYNNEI. The CDR3 region has the DNA TGTGCCACGGGACAGTCCCAAAGCACAGATACGCAGTATTTT. It yields the protein CATGQSQSTDTQYF.

This clonotype has a handful of counts. V and J are TRBV6-1 and TRBJ1-1; perhaps TRBD1 as D (6 bases). The CDR3 has 14 residues. V dropped 4 bases and J dropped 3 bases, with 12 bases sitting between them. The germline V gene encodes CDR1 MNHNS and CDR2 SASEGT. This CDR3 is CASSGGSGDTEAFF. DNA of the CDR3: TGTGCCAGCAGTGGAGGGTCAGGGGACACTGAAGCTTTCTTT.

This clonotype was observed a handful of times. This chain connects TRBV28 to TRBJ2-2; 8 bases map to TRBD2. This CDR3 comprises 16 residues. CDR1 is MDHEN and CDR2 is SYDVKM in the germline V gene. Trimming at V came to 1 base and at J to 0 bases, leaving 1 base not matched to a gene. CDR3 nucleotides: TGTGCCAGCAGTTTATCGGGGGGGGCGAACACCGGGGAGCTGTTTTTT. This translates into CASSLSGGANTGELFF.

This clonotype was counted only a few times. The CDR3 nucleotides read TGTGCCAGCAGCAAAGTAGGGCAGGGAGGCTCAAATCAGCCCCAGCATTTT. It is translated as CASSKVGQGGSNQPQHF. The V gene is TRBV21-1, the J gene TRBJ1-5. TRBV21-1 counts as a pseudogene. The CDR3 spans 17 residues.

V and J are TRBV19 and TRBJ1-2; possibly TRBD1 for D (6 bases). CDR3 length equals 18 residues. The germline CDR1 and CDR2 sequences are LNHDA and SQIVND (reference sequence). Trimming cost V 0 bases and J 1 base, with 18 bases left between them. CDR3 bases: TGTGCCAGTAGTATAGATCGGACAGCCGGACGATTTAACTATGGCTACACCTTC. Amino acids: CASSIDRTAGRFNYGYTF.

V and J are TRBV7-2 and TRBJ1-4; the D is unclear. The V end lost 4 bases, the J end lost 4 bases, and 10 bases lay between the germline ends. The CDR3 totals 14 residues. Germline V CDR1 and CDR2: SGHTA, FQGNSA. The CDR3: CASSSSQFNEKLFF. CDR3 bases: TGTGCCAGCAGCTCCTCCCAGTTTAATGAAAAACTGTTTTTT.

In this sample, this clonotype turned up once. This rearrangement joins TRBV28 to TRBJ2-1; possibly TRBD1 or TRBD2 for D (5 bases each). Between the trimmed V and J ends, which lost 3 bases and 1 base, there was a span of 16 bases. The germline V gene encodes CDR1 MDHEN and CDR2 SYDVKM. The length of the CDR3 is 17 residues. This chain's CDR3 is CASSFSGTRRSYNEQFF. The CDR3 DNA sequence: TGTGCCAGCAGTTTTTCCGGGACCCGGAGGTCCTACAATGAGCAGTTCTTC.

In its sample, this clonotype was seen a few times. The chain uses TRBV2 and TRBJ2-2, with D hard to call. Germline CDR1 is SNHLY and CDR2 is FYNNEI. The CDR3 runs 13 residues. V was shortened by 8 bases and J by 5 bases, with 12 bases between the two germline ends. This chain's CDR3 is CASVPWVTGELFF. For the CDR3, the DNA is TGTGCCAGCGTCCCCTGGGTGACCGGGGAGCTGTTTTTT.